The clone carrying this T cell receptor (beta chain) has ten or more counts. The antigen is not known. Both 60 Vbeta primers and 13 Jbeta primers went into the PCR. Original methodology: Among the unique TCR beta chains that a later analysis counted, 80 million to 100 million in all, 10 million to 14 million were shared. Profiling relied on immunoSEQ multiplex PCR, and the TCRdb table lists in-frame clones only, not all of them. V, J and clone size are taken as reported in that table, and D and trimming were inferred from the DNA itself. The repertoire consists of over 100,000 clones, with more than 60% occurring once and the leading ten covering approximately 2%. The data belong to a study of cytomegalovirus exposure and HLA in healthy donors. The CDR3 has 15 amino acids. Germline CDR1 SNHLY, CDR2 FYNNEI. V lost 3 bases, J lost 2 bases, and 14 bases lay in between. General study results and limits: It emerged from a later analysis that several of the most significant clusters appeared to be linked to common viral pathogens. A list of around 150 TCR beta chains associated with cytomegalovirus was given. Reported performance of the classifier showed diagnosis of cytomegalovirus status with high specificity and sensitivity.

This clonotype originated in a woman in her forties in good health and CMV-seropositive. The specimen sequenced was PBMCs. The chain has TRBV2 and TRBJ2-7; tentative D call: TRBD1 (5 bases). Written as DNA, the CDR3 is TGTGCCAGCAGTGAGGCAGGGCTCCCGACCTACGAGCAGTACTTC. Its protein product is CASSEAGLPTYEQYF.